This T cell receptor (beta chain) appears in the sequencing data of a study of Graves' ophthalmopathy and Graves' hyperthyroidism. The length of the CDR3 is 17 residues. J gave up 0 bases and V 2 bases, and 6 bases lay outside the gene matches. Amplified TCR beta CDR3 regions were obtained using RNA transcripts as template. The authors performed first-round RT-PCR with HTBI primers and then a second-round multiplex PCR. TCRdb ran MiXCR on the multiplex PCR reads and lists one entry per CDR3 protein. The top ten hold approximately 20% of the sample, which has approximately 50,000 distinct CDR3 sequences, 50% seen once.

The chain couples TRBV12-3 or TRBV12-4 to TRBJ2-4, with 8 nucleotides matching TRBD2. Material: peripheral blood. The clonotype originates from an adult man with Graves' ophthalmopathy. Written as DNA, the CDR3 is TGTGCCAGCAGTTTATCGCGGGGGGCAGAAGCCAAAAACATTCAGTACTTC. As protein: CASSLSRGAEAKNIQYF.